These 14 T cell receptor beta chains were sequenced from one sample in a study of T cell responses to AZD1222 COVID-19 vaccine. The method was immunoSEQ multiplex PCR; TCRdb's version includes in-frame clones alone and lacks a portion of them. The data show 89,000 or so clones, about 87% seen once. Sequenced material: peripheral blood, taken on day 0 of AZD1222 vaccination. Receptor source: an adult in good health.

V is TRBV3-1 (or the pseudogene TRBV3-2) and J is TRBJ2-3, with no clear D. The CDR3 runs to 14 residues. Trimming left V 2 bases short and J 0 bases short, with 6 bases between. Germline V gene data show CDR1 as LGHDT and CDR2 as YNNKEL (reference sequence). The CDR3 here is CASSQQSSTDTQYF. CDR3 DNA: TGTGCCAGCAGCCAACAGAGTAGCACAGATACGCAGTATTTT.

V is TRBV24-1 and J is TRBJ1-5, with D maybe TRBD1 (5 bases). Between the trimmed V and J ends, which lost 3 bases and 4 bases, there was a span of 9 bases. The germline CDR1 and CDR2 sequences are KGHDR and SFDVKD. There are 14 residues in the CDR3. This chain's CDR3 is CATSDVGENQPQHF. The CDR3 nucleotides read TGTGCCACCAGTGATGTGGGGGAGAATCAGCCCCAGCATTTT.

The chain joins TRBV7-9 to TRBJ1-2; 12 bases are a match to TRBD1. This CDR3 spans 16 amino acids. V gave up 1 base and J gave up 7 bases; unmatched junction bases: 7. CDR1 is SEHNR, CDR2 FQNEAQ, per germline (reference sequence). This CDR3 is CASSLGMGQGALGYTF. CDR3 DNA sequence: TGTGCCAGCAGCTTAGGAATGGGACAGGGGGCGCTTGGCTACACCTTC.

The rearrangement uses TRBV29-1 and TRBJ1-1, with D possibly TRBD1 on 5 matching bases. V shed 2 bases and J shed 6 bases, with 13 bases lying between them. This CDR3 is built from 13 residues. CDR1 SQVTM and CDR2 ANQGSEA come from the germline V gene. DNA of the CDR3: TGCAGCGTTGAAAGCCAGGGAGGCGCTGAAGCTTTCTTT. Its translation: CSVESQGGAEAFF.

This clone was observed a single time. This chain links TRBV4-1 with TRBJ2-4; a possible D gene is TRBD1 (5 bases). Trimming pared 11 bases from V and 3 bases from J, leaving 17 bases between. Germline V gene sequence: CDR1 MGHRA, CDR2 YSYEKL. There are 14 residues in the CDR3. The CDR3 loop reads CAFWGRAIKNIQYF. The CDR3 DNA reads TGCGCCTTCTGGGGCAGGGCAATCAAAAACATTCAGTACTTC.

CDR3 region: CASSFGSPGLADQRYEQYF. CDR3 bases: TGTGCCAGCAGTTTTGGGAGCCCGGGACTAGCAGATCAGCGATACGAGCAGTACTTC. The chain is built from TRBV28 and TRBJ2-7; the match to TRBD2 covers 9 bases. Germline loops: CDR1 MDHEN, CDR2 SYDVKM. With V trimmed by 3 bases and J by 4 bases, 19 bases remained unmatched. This CDR3 has 19 residues.

The chain employs TRBV5-4 and TRBJ2-5, with D tentatively TRBD1 (7 bases). The CDR3 covers 17 residues. CDR1 and CDR2 from the germline V gene are SGHNT and YYREEE (reference sequence). V was shortened by 0 bases and J by 3 bases, with 18 bases between the two germline ends. The CDR3 sequence is CASSLAGGTVFKETQYF. The DNA of the CDR3 is TGTGCCAGCAGCTTGGCAGGCGGGACAGTCTTTAAAGAGACCCAGTACTTC.

V and J are TRBV5-1 and TRBJ2-1; the D is unclear. Trimming stripped 3 bases from V and 10 bases from J, with 11 bases between. CDR3 length equals 12 residues. Germline CDR1 is SGHRS and CDR2 is YFSETQ. The CDR3: CASSSTDAEQFF. CDR3 DNA: TGCGCCAGCAGCTCCACAGACGCCGAGCAGTTCTTC.

This chain joins TRBV2 and TRBJ1-6; a weak D match, TRBD1 (5 bases). The length of the CDR3 is 16 residues. V lost 2 bases to trimming and J lost 9 bases, with 17 bases between them. Germline V CDR1 and CDR2: SNHLY, FYNNEI. Here the CDR3 DNA reads TGTGCCAGCAGTGAACAGCAGGGCGTCGCGCGTTCACCCCTCCACTTT. Translated: CASSEQQGVARSPLHF.

This chain joins TRBV4-1 and TRBJ2-7; D remains ambiguous. The germline CDR1 and CDR2 sequences are MGHRA and YSYEKL. V gave up 3 bases and J gave up 1 base, with 10 bases separating them. This CDR3 contains 14 residues. CDR3 DNA: TGCGCCAGCAGCCAGTCGAGCACTTCCTACGAGCAGTACTTC. Translating it yields CASSQSSTSYEQYF.

The J gene is TRBJ2-7, the V gene TRBV6-5; maybe TRBD2 (5 bases). Trimming left V 8 bases short and J 12 bases short, with 26 bases between. Germline-derived CDR1 and CDR2 are MNHEY and SVGAGI. This CDR3 has 14 residues. In DNA form, the CDR3 reads TGTGCCAGCGAGGACCCCGGAAGGATAGTGGGGAGGTACTTC. Protein product: CASEDPGRIVGRYF.

The chain employs TRBV27 and TRBJ2-1; D call uncertain. The CDR3 has 13 amino acids. Germline V CDR1 and CDR2: MNHEY, SMNVEV (reference sequence). V shed 4 bases and J shed 4 bases, with 8 bases lying between them. Written as DNA, the CDR3 is TGTGCCAGCAGTTCCCTATTATACAATGAGCAGTTCTTC. This gives the protein CASSSLLYNEQFF.

The chain combines TRBV6-5 with TRBJ1-2, with D hard to call. Per germline, CDR1 MNHEY and CDR2 SVGAGI. V was shortened by 7 bases and J by 7 bases, with 13 bases between the two germline ends. The CDR3 sequence is 12 residues long. This CDR3 reads CASTTGIGGYTF. CDR3 in DNA: TGTGCCAGCACAACCGGGATTGGTGGCTACACCTTC.

This clone was detected only once. The chain has TRBV5-6 and TRBJ2-7; the D is unclear. Germline lookup yields CDR1 SGHDT and CDR2 YYEEEE. The length of the CDR3 is 14 residues. Trimming pared 2 bases from V and 0 bases from J, leaving 9 bases between. CDR3 loop: CASSFGVSSYEQYF. Written as DNA, the CDR3 is TGTGCCAGCAGCTTTGGGGTTAGCTCCTACGAGCAGTACTTC.